One sample yielded the 17 T cell receptor beta chains listed below, sequenced in a study of T cells after yellow fever vaccination. TCRdb used MiXCR to reprocess the 5' RACE reads, holding one entry per CDR3 protein. The repertoire has roughly 400,000 distinct CDR3 sequences, around 19% of them found once; the top ten carry 18%. The sequencing used PBMCs, collected before the yellow fever booster vaccination. These receptors came from a man aged 18-30 years who received the YFV17D yellow fever vaccine.

V is TRBV12-3 or TRBV12-4 and J is TRBJ2-3; TRBD2 aligns across 16 bases. The CDR3 consists of 18 residues. Germline trimming cut 4 bases from V and 4 bases from J; bases unmatched to any gene: 8. The CDR3 loop is CASSSGTSGGAFPDTQYF. CDR3 bases: TGTGCCAGCAGTTCCGGGACTAGCGGGGGGGCCTTCCCAGATACGCAGTATTTT.

A few counts support this clonotype. This chain links TRBV5-1 with TRBJ2-1; D unclear. Trimming shortened V by 4 bases and J by 8 bases, and 13 bases separated the two germline ends. Germline assignment: CDR1 SGHRS and CDR2 YFSETQ. The CDR3 has 13 amino acids. In DNA, the CDR3 is TGCGCCAGCAGCGGTATTTCTCGGTATGAGCAGTTCTTC. Its translation: CASSGISRYEQFF.

This rearrangement joins TRBV6-4 to TRBJ1-2; 7 positions match TRBD1. The V and J ends lost 5 bases and 8 bases, in that order; junction bases with no gene match: 14. This CDR3 comprises 15 residues. CDR1 is MRHNA, CDR2 SNTAGT, per germline. The CDR3 protein is CASSPGVTGVYGYTF. The CDR3 bases are TGTGCCAGCAGTCCCGGAGTTACAGGGGTCTACGGCTACACCTTC.

This clonotype has a count of ten or more. The chain combines TRBV7-9 with TRBJ2-3, with 8 bases identical to TRBD1. With 5 bases clipped from V and 1 base from J, the junction kept 2 bases outside the gene matches. The CDR3 is 14 amino acids. Germline V CDR1 and CDR2: SEHNR, FQNEAQ (reference sequence). The CDR3, as DNA: TGTGCCAGCAGCAAGACAGGGGGCACAGATACGCAGTATTTT. This codes for CASSKTGGTDTQYF.

This chain links TRBV4-1 with TRBJ1-1, with D uncertain. The germline V and J ends were trimmed by 4 bases and 7 bases, with 16 bases remaining between them. The CDR3 extends over 14 amino acids. Germline CDR1 MGHRA, CDR2 YSYEKL. CDR3 in DNA: TGCGCCAGCAGCCCCTATCCTCGACGGGTTGAAGCTTTCTTT. Translating it yields CASSPYPRRVEAFF.

The rearrangement uses TRBV29-1 and TRBJ1-5; D not resolved. Germline V gene lookup returns CDR1 SQVTM and CDR2 ANQGSEA. The CDR3 runs 13 residues. V was clipped by 4 bases and J by 0 bases, with 7 bases between them. CDR3 region: CSVGDNSNQPQHF. CDR3 nucleotides: TGCAGCGTTGGAGACAATAGCAATCAGCCCCAGCATTTT.

This clonotype has just a few counts. Compared with germline, one end of the junction differs, possibly owing to a read error. The genes are TRBV5-1 and TRBJ2-1; D could derive from TRBD1 or TRBD2 (6 bases each). The CDR3 has 13 amino acids. Germline assignment: CDR1 SGHRS and CDR2 YFSETQ. CDR3 in DNA: TGCTCCAGCAGCCCGGACAGAGCGGGCGAGCAGTTCTTC. It encodes CSSSPDRAGEQFF.

This clonotype has only a few counts. The chain uses TRBV7-8 and TRBJ1-2, with 7 bases that match TRBD1. The CDR3 loop spans 15 amino acids. The junction had 8 bases not matched to a gene; V was cut back by 3 bases and J by 4 bases. Germline V lookup: CDR1 SGHVS, CDR2 FQNEAQ. CDR3: CASSLGATGFYGYTF. In nucleotides, the CDR3 is TGTGCCAGCAGCTTGGGAGCGACAGGGTTCTATGGCTACACCTTC.

The chain carries TRBV18 and TRBJ1-5; D gene uncertain. The CDR3 is made up of 14 amino acids. Trimming removed 3 bases from V and 10 bases from J, with 16 bases in between. CDR1 and CDR2 (germline): KGHSH, LQKENI. The CDR3 bases are TGTGCCAGCTCACCGGGTCCCCCGGCAAGACCCCAGCATTTT. It codes for CASSPGPPARPQHF.

The CDR3 protein is CASSYGQNQPQHF. CDR3 sequence (DNA): TGTGCCAGCAGTTACGGCCAGAATCAGCCCCAGCATTTT. V gene TRBV6-5 combines with J gene TRBJ1-5, with D uncertain. This CDR3 region has 13 residues. V shed 2 bases and J shed 4 bases, with 6 bases lying between them. Germline V gene sequence: CDR1 MNHEY, CDR2 SVGAGI.

The V gene is TRBV10-3, the J gene TRBJ2-3; 9 bases fit TRBD1. The V and J ends lost 10 bases and 0 bases, in that order; junction bases with no gene match: 5. CDR1 and CDR2 (germline): ENHRY, SYGVKD. The CDR3 runs to 14 residues. The CDR3 here is CATAGTGSTDTQYF. CDR3 DNA: TGTGCCACCGCCGGGACAGGGAGCACAGATACGCAGTATTTT.

The rearrangement links TRBV28 to TRBJ2-1; 9 bases line up with TRBD2. The CDR3 covers 14 residues. V dropped 7 bases and J dropped 6; count of bases not matched to a gene: 7. The germline gives CDR1 MDHEN, CDR2 SYDVKM. In nucleotides, the CDR3 is TGTGCCAGCAAGCCAAGCGGGGGGACCAATGAGCAGTTCTTC. Amino acid sequence: CASKPSGGTNEQFF.

This clonotype was counted a few times. This chain links TRBV6-5 with TRBJ1-2, with 12 bases that match TRBD1. Looked up from germline, CDR1 is MNHEY and CDR2 is SVGAGI. CDR3 length: 16 residues. The trim removed 7 bases at V and 7 bases at J, leaving 13 bases unmatched. The CDR3 protein is CASTHNAGQGAGGYTF. The DNA for the CDR3 is TGTGCCAGCACCCACAACGCGGGACAGGGGGCGGGTGGCTACACCTTC.

This clonotype was observed a handful of times. The chain has TRBV7-9 and TRBJ2-5, with D possibly called TRBD1 or TRBD2 (5 bases each). This CDR3 has 16 amino acids. The germline V and J ends were trimmed by 1 base and 1 base, with 13 bases remaining between them. The germline V gene encodes CDR1 SEHNR and CDR2 FQNEAQ (reference sequence). In nucleotides, the CDR3 is TGTGCCAGCAGCTTAGTCGGGGCAGGTAGCCAAGAGACCCAGTACTTC. Translating it yields CASSLVGAGSQETQYF. Using reference TRBV7-9 and TRBJ2-5 for the parts outside the CDR3, the full variable domain is DTGVSQNPRHKITKRGQNVTFRCDPISEHNRLYWYRQTLGQGPEFLTYFQNEAQLEKSRLLSDRFSAERPKGSFSTLEIQRTEQGDSAMYLCASSLVGAGSQETQYFGPGTRLLVL.

The rearrangement joins TRBV25-1 to TRBJ2-2; 10 bases fit TRBD1. V dropped 8 bases and J dropped 6; count of bases not matched to a gene: 6. The CDR3 runs to 14 residues. Germline CDR1 reads MGHDK; CDR2 reads SYGVNS. The CDR3 here is CASGDRGRAGELFF. The CDR3 nucleotides are TGTGCCAGCGGAGACAGGGGGCGCGCCGGGGAGCTGTTTTTT.

This chain connects TRBV20-1 to TRBJ2-3; D might be TRBD1 (6 bases). This CDR3 spans 18 amino acids. Trimming left V 0 bases short and J 6 bases short, with 25 bases between. Per the germline V gene, CDR1 is DFQATT and CDR2 is SNEGSKA (reference sequence). The CDR3 DNA sequence: TGCAGTGCTAGAGACGGGTCTGGTACGGCAGGGGTGGATGATACGCAGTATTTT. Protein: CSARDGSGTAGVDDTQYF.

Note on this clonotype: The germline gene is not matched at one end of the junction; a read error may be the cause. This chain connects TRBV12-3 or TRBV12-4 to TRBJ1-1; D is ambiguous. The CDR3 extends over 13 amino acids. The CDR3 DNA reads as TGTGCCAGCAGTCCCCAGATGAACACTGAATCTTTCTTT. It is translated as CASSPQMNTESFF.